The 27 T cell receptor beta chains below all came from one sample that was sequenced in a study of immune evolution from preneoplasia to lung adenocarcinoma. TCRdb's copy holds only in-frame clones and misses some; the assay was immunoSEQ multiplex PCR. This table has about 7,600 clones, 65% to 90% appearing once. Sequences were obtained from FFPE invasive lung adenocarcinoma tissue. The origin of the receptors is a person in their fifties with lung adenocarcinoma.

In nucleotides, the CDR3 is TGTGCCTGGATTGGGGCTAGCGGGGGGATCTCCTACAATGAGCAGTTCTTC. Protein product: CAWIGASGGISYNEQFF. The V gene is TRBV30, the J gene TRBJ2-1; the match to TRBD2 covers 11 bases. The CDR3 is 17 amino acids. Germline lookup yields CDR1 GTSNPN and CDR2 SVGIG (reference sequence). The trim removed 4 bases at V and 0 bases at J, leaving 8 bases unmatched.

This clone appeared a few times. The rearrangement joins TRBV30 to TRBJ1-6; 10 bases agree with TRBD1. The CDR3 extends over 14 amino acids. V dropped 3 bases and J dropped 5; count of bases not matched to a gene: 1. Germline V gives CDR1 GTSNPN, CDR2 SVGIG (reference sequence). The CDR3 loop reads CAWRGQGNNSPLHF. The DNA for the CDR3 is TGTGCCTGGAGGGGACAGGGGAATAATTCACCCCTCCACTTT.

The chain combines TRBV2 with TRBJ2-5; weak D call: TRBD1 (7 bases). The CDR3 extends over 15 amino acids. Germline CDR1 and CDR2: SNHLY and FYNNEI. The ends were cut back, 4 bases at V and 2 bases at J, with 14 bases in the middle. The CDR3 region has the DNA TGTGCCAGCAGTGGGGGGCAGGGGGGACAAGAGACCCAGTACTTC. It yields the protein CASSGGQGGQETQYF. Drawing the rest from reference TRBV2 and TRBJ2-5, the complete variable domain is EPEVTQTPSHQVTQMGQEVILRCVPISNHLYFYWYRQILGQKVEFLVSFYNNEISEKSEIFDDQFSVERPDGSNFTLKIRSTKLEDSAMYFCASSGGQGGQETQYFGPGTRLLVL.

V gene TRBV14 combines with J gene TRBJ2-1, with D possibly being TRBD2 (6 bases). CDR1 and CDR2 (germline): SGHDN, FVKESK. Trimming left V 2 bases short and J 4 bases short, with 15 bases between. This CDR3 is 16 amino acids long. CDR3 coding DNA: TGTGCCAGCAGCCAACCCGGAGTAGCGGCTTACAATGAGCAGTTCTTC. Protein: CASSQPGVAAYNEQFF.

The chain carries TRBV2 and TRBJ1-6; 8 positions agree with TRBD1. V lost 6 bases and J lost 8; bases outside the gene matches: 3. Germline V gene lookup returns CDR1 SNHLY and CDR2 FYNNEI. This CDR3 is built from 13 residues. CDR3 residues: CASRTGADSPLHF. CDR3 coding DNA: TGTGCCAGCAGGACAGGGGCGGATTCACCCCTCCACTTT.

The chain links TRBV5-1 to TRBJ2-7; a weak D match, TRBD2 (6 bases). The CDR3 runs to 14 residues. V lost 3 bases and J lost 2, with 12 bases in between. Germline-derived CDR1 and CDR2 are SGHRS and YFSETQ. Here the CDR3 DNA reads TGCGCCAGCAGCTCGGAGGGCCTCCCCTACGAGCAGTACTTC. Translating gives CASSSEGLPYEQYF.

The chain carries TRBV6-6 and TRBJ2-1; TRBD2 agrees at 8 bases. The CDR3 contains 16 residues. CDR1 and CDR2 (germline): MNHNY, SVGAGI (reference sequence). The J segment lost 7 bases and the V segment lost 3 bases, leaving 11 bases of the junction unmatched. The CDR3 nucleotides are TGTGCCAGCAGTTATGTAGCGGGACTGCAATCAAATGAGCAGTTCTTC. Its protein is CASSYVAGLQSNEQFF.

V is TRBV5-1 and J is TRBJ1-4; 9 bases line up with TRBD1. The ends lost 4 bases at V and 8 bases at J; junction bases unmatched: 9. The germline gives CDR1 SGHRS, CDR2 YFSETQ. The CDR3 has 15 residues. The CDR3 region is CASSATGTGSEKLFF. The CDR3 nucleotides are TGCGCCAGCAGCGCTACCGGGACAGGGAGCGAAAAACTGTTTTTT.

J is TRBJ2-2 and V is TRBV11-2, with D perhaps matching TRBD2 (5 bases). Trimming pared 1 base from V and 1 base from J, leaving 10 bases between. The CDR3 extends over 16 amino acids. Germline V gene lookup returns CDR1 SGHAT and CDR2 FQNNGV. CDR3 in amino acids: CASSLGNSENTGELFF. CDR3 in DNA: TGTGCCAGCAGCTTAGGTAATAGCGAGAACACCGGGGAGCTGTTTTTT.

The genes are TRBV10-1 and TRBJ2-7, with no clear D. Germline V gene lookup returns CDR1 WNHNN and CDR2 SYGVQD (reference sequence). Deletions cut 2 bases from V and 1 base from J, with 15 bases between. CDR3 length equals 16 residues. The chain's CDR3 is CASSEAQGPGSYEQYF. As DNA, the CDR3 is TGCGCCAGCAGTGAGGCCCAAGGCCCCGGGTCCTACGAGCAGTACTTC.

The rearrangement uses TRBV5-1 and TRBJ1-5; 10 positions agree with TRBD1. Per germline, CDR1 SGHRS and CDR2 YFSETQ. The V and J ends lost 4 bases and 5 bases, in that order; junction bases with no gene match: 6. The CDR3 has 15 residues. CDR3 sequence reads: CASSPTGTGDQPQHF. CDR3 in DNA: TGCGCCAGCAGCCCAACCGGGACAGGGGATCAGCCCCAGCATTTT.

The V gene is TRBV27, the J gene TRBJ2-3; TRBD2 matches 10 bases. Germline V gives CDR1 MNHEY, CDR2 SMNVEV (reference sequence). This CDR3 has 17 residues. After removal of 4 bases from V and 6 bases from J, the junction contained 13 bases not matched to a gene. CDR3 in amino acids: CASSSMASSGRMDTQYF. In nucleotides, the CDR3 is TGTGCCAGCAGTTCCATGGCTTCTAGCGGGAGAATGGATACGCAGTATTTT.

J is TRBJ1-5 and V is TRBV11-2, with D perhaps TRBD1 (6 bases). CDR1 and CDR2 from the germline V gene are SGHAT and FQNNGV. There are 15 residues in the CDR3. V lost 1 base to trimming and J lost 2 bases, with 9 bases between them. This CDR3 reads CASSLGAGGNQPQHF. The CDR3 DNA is TGTGCCAGCAGCTTAGGGGCAGGGGGCAATCAGCCCCAGCATTTT.

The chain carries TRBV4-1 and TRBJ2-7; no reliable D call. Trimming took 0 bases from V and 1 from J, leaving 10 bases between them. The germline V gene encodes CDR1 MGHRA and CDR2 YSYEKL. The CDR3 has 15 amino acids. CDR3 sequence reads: CASSQDGRASYEQYF. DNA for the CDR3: TGCGCCAGCAGCCAAGATGGTAGAGCATCCTACGAGCAGTACTTC.

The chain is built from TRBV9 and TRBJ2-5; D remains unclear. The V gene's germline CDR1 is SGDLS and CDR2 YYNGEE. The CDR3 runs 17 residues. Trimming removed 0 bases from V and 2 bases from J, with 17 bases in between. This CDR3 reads CASSVGTENIVQETQYF. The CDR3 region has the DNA TGTGCCAGCAGCGTAGGAACGGAGAATATTGTACAAGAGACCCAGTACTTC.

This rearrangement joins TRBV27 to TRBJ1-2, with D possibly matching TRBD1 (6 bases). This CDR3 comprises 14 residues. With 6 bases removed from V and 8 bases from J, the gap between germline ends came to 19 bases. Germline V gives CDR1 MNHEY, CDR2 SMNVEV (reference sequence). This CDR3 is CASSHGGGPGGYTF. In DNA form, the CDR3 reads TGTGCCAGCAGCCACGGAGGGGGTCCTGGCGGCTACACCTTC.

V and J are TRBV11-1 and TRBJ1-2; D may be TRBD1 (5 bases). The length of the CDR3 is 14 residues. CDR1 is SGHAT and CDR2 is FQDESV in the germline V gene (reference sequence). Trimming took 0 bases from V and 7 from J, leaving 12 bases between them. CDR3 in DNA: TGTGCCAGCAGCTTAGCCCAGGGTTCTCCTGGCTACACCTTC. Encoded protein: CASSLAQGSPGYTF.

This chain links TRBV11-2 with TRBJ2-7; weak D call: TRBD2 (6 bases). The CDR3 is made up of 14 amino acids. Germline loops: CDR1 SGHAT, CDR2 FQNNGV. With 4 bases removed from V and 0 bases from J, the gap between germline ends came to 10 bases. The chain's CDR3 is CASSSGLHSYEQYF. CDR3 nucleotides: TGTGCCAGCAGCTCCGGACTACACTCCTACGAGCAGTACTTC. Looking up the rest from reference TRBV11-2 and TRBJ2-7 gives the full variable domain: EAGVAQSPRYKIIEKRQSVAFWCNPISGHATLYWYQQILGQGPKLLIQFQNNGVVDDSQLPKDRFSAERLKGVDSTLKIQPAKLEDSAVYLCASSSGLHSYEQYFGPGTRLTVT.

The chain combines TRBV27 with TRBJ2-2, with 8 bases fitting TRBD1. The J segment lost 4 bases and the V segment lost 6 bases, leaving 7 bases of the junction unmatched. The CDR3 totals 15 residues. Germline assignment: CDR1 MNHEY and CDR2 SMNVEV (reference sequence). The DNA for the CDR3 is TGTGCCAGCAGCTGGGGACAGGAACGCACCGGGGAGCTGTTTTTT. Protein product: CASSWGQERTGELFF.

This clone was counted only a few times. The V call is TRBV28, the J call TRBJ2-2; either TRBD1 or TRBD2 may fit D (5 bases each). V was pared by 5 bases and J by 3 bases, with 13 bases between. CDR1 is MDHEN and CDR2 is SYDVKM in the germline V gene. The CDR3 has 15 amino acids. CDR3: CASSRQGEYTGELFF. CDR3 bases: TGTGCCAGCAGTCGCCAGGGAGAATACACCGGGGAGCTGTTTTTT.

The CDR3: CASSEVPGTGGRDEQYF. The CDR3 region has the DNA TGTGCCAGCAGTGAAGTACCCGGGACAGGGGGCCGGGACGAGCAGTACTTC. The chain is built from TRBV6-1 and TRBJ2-7; 12 bases are a match to TRBD1. The V and J ends lost 1 base and 5 bases, in that order; junction bases with no gene match: 9. The germline V gene has CDR1 MNHNS and CDR2 SASEGT. This CDR3 comprises 17 residues.

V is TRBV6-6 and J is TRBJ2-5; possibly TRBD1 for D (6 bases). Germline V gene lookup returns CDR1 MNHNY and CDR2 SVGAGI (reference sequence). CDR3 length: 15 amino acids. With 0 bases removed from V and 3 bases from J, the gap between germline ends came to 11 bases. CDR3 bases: TGTGCCAGCAGTTACTCGAATGGGGGCGAAGAGACCCAGTACTTC. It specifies CASSYSNGGEETQYF.

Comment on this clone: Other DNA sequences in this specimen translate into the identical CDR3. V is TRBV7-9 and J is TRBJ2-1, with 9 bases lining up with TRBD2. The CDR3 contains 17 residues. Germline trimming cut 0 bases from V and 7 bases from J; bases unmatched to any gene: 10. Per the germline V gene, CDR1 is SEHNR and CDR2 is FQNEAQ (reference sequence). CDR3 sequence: CASSLAGSGRNVNEQFF. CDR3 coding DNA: TGTGCCAGCAGCTTAGCCGGTAGCGGGAGAAACGTTAATGAGCAGTTCTTC.

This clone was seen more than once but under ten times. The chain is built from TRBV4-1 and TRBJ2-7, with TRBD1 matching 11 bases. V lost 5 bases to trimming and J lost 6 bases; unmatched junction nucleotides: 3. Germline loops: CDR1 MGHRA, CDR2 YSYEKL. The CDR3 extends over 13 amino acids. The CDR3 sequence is CASSRTGGAEQYF. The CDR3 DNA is TGCGCCAGCAGCAGGACAGGGGGCGCCGAGCAGTACTTC.

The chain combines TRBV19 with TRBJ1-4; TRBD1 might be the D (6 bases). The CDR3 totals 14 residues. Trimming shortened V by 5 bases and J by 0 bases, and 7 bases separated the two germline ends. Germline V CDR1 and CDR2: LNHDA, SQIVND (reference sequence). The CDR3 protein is CASSGTSTNEKLFF. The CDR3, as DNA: TGTGCCAGTAGTGGGACATCAACTAATGAAAAACTGTTTTTT.

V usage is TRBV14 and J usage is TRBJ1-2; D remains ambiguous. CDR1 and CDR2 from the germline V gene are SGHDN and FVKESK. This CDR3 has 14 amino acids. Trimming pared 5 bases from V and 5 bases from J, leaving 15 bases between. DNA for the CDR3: TGTGCCAGCAGCAAAAGCTTCCCGGGGTATGGCTACACCTTC. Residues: CASSKSFPGYGYTF.

The CDR3 loop reads CAIRQDRGETQYF. CDR3 coding DNA: TGTGCCATCAGACAGGACAGAGGGGAGACCCAGTACTTC. This chain joins TRBV10-3 and TRBJ2-5; D possibly corresponds to TRBD1 (6 bases). V was pared by 6 bases and J by 5 bases, with 13 bases between. Per germline, CDR1 ENHRY and CDR2 SYGVKD. The CDR3 has 13 amino acids.